This record covers a single TCR beta chain. The antigen is undetermined. This entry belongs to a study of shared clonotypes between healthy human individuals. Turning to the study itself: Donors had three CD4 naive, three CD4 memory, two CD8 naive and one CD8 memory plate apiece.

The naive CD8 fraction comprised CD45RO-negative cells positively selected for CCR7 and excluded terminally differentiated effector memory CD45RA+ cells. Study-wide results and limits: Across subsets, estimated richness was generally greater for naive than for memory populations. Sharing across four donors was highest in naive CD4 (approximately 5%) and lowest in memory CD8 (roughly 0.4%).

With 5 bases clipped from V and 2 bases from J, the junction kept 9 bases outside the gene matches. From germline, CDR1 is SEHNR and CDR2 FQNEAQ (reference sequence). The CDR3 spans 17 residues. Each subset's genomic DNA was split evenly across several immunoSEQ plates. The repertoire was sequenced with immunoSEQ multiplex PCR; TCRdb's copy has only in-frame clones and lacks some. The sample carries some 740,000 clones, about 91% recorded once. V usage is TRBV7-9 and J usage is TRBJ2-1, with 10 bases identical to TRBD2. This TCR derives from a man in his thirties or forties in good health. Source material: naive CD8+ T cells sorted from blood. CDR3 sequence reads: CASSRTGTSGTYNEQFF. The DNA for the CDR3 is TGTGCCAGCAGCCGGACGGGTACTAGCGGGACCTACAATGAGCAGTTCTTC.